This entry describes one T cell receptor (beta chain). This entry is derived from a study of blood T cell repertoires in COVID-19. The method was immunoSEQ multiplex PCR; TCRdb's version includes in-frame clones alone and lacks a portion of them. The data hold about 120,000 clones, with 80% to 90% observed a single time. V shed 2 bases and J shed 4 bases, with 20 bases lying between them. The V gene's germline CDR1 is SEHNR and CDR2 FQNEAQ (reference sequence). The CDR3 length is 18 residues. This chain connects TRBV7-9 to TRBJ2-2; D may be TRBD1 (6 bases). The sample taken for sequencing was peripheral blood. This sequence originates from a man aged 65 to 79 with active or convalescent COVID-19. CDR3 sequence reads: CASSLITGRDPGTGELFF. The CDR3 bases are TGTGCCAGCAGCTTAATCACAGGGAGAGATCCTGGCACCGGGGAGCTGTTTTTT.